This T cell receptor beta chain was observed in a study of post-analysis software for immune sequencing data. Study-level background: Recorded subtypes: relapsing-remitting, secondary progressive, progressive-relapsing; some patients unannotated.

Prepared libraries of TCR beta cDNA carried unique molecular identifiers. Yield was roughly 0.5 million cDNA molecules from around 1 to 9.1 million T cells. TCRdb re-called the PCR reads through MiXCR, storing one row per CDR3 protein. The repertoire holds roughly 800,000 distinct CDR3 sequences, with roughly 46% as singletons. Whole-study results and caveats: F measure clustering grouped samples strongly by preparation batch. Multiple sclerosis patients showed significantly lower normalized Chao1 diversity than controls did. Roughly 5 TRBV segments, TRBV5-6, TRBV5-1 and TRBV20-1 among them, were found more frequent in patients than controls.

For this clonotype: What it binds is unknown.

There are 16 residues in the CDR3. Deletions cut 1 base from V and 3 bases from J, with 15 bases between. The germline V gene has CDR1 SGHVS and CDR2 FQNEAQ. V is TRBV7-8 and J is TRBJ1-1, with TRBD1 as a possible D gene (6 bases). Sequencing used blood. The sequence was collected from a girl between 5 and 17 years old with multiple sclerosis. For the CDR3, the DNA is TGTGCCAGCAGCTTAGTGGGTCAAACAGGGCACACTGAAGCTTTCTTT. This gives the protein CASSLVGQTGHTEAFF.